This T cell receptor (beta chain) derives from a study of Ad26.COV2.S vaccination and SARS-CoV-2 variants (dated by TCRdb to the early 2020s). Regarding the research as a whole: Vaccine-arm donors were drawn from COV1001, a multicentre, randomized, double-blind, placebo-controlled phase I-IIa trial of Ad26.COV2.S in healthy adults. Ad26.COV2.S was administered intramuscularly at a dose of 5x10^10 or 1x10^11 viral particles, either as one shot or as two shots given 56 days apart. Sequencing of the TCRbeta repertoire served to evaluate the specificity and breadth of SARS-CoV-2-reactive T cell receptors following Ad26.COV2.S vaccination. A total of 32 samples were included in the TCR-sequenced set, comprising about 20 Ad26.COV2.S vaccine recipients, 5 placebo recipients and 8 SARS-CoV-2 convalescent individuals. Trial participants were randomized into five groups of five, in which low-dose or high-dose Ad26.COV2.S was given once or twice, or placebo was given on both occasions. Investigators did not know the trial group allocation while performing experiments and assessing outcomes. General study outcomes and caveats: Non-spike TCR breadth was comparable between vaccine and placebo recipients, consistent with the vaccine containing only spike. Compared with placebo recipients, Ad26.COV2.S recipients showed higher spike-specific TCR breadth (P = 0.0014). The authors noted that the TCR breadth and depth analyses may have underestimated total T cell responses. The study was not powered to compare responses between vaccine doses or regimens. After vaccination, substantial breadth of spike-specific CD8+ and CD4+ T cell responses was reported.

In regard to this clone: The antigen it binds to is not known. No clone much larger than this one lies a single base away; base qualities are absent.

The immunoSEQ Assay was used to sequence TCRbeta CDR3 regions. After extraction, genomic DNA underwent amplification by bias-controlled multiplex PCR, followed by high-throughput sequencing. Concerning the study's data processing: To quantify the absolute abundance of every unique TCRbeta CDR3 region, sequences were collapsed and filtered. T cell fraction was estimated by normalization of TCRbeta template counts to usable DNA, with usable DNA being measured through amplification of reference genes present in all nucleated cells. Repertoire TCRs were annotated as SARS-CoV-2-specific when V gene, CDR3 amino acid sequence and J gene were exactly matched to a known reactive TCR set. The reference SARS-CoV-2 TCR set came from MIRA and was filtered for enrichment in COVID-19-positive ImmuneCODE repertoires, removing public or cross-reactive TCRs. Drawing on the MIRA antigens, annotated TCRs were analysed further at the level of specific ORF or position within ORF. Breadth was defined as annotated unique rearrangements over total unique productive rearrangements; depth was the summed frequency of those rearrangements. Two-sided Wilcoxon rank-sum tests were used to compare TCR breadth between groups. Here the immuneACCESS table is served through TCRdb, limited to in-frame sequences with V and J called. Missing clones are a known gap in these copies; in checked studies unresolved V genes cover under half, and the rest lacks a known reason. V and J calls and clone size are given by that table; D and trimming were obtained from the DNA. For this sample there are approximately 420,000 clones; roughly 90% appear just once. Clones ranked in the top ten supply roughly 4% of the sample.

The treatment or condition label corresponds to: around 19 received Ad26.COV2.S at low or high dose, single or two shots; about five received placebo; per-sample allocation not given. For vaccine and placebo recipients, repertoires were sequenced using samples collected on day 63 after the first injection. Cohort 1b enrolled fewer than 30 adults aged 18-55 years at a single site in Boston, USA, between 29 July and 7 August 2020. Ad26.COV2.S was a replication-incompetent adenovirus type 26 vector expressing a prefusion-stabilized SARS-CoV-2 spike protein from the original Wuhan strain. The input for sequencing was peripheral blood, taken in a trial of Ad26.COV2.S vaccine versus placebo. This clonotype was sampled from a person between 18 and 65 years old who received the Ad26.COV2.S COVID-19 vaccine or a placebo.

The CDR3 protein is CASSLGTATNYGYTF. The sequenced DNA: TGTGCCAGCAGCTTAGGGACAGCGACTAACTATGGCTACACCTTC. The chain employs TRBV7-9 and TRBJ1-2, with TRBD1 perhaps the D gene, on 6 matching bases. Via the germline V gene (reference sequence), CDR1 is SEHNR and CDR2 FQNEAQ. The CDR3 measures 15 amino acids from cysteine to phenylalanine. The only DNA kept is the CDR3, 45 bases in frame from the first base. V drops 1 base and J drops 0 bases, leaving 9 bases in between.